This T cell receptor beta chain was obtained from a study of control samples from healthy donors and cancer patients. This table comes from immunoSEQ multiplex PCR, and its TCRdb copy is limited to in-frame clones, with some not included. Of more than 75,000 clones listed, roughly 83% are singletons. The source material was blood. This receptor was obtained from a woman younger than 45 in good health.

The DNA of the CDR3 is TGCGCCAGCAGCCAAGAAGGGAGGGCCTACAATGAGCAGTTCTTC. Residues: CASSQEGRAYNEQFF. The rearrangement uses TRBV4-3 and TRBJ2-1, with 7 bases identical to TRBD2. The CDR3 totals 15 residues. The germline V gene has CDR1 LGHNA and CDR2 YSLEER. V gave up 0 bases and J gave up 2 bases; unmatched junction bases: 1.